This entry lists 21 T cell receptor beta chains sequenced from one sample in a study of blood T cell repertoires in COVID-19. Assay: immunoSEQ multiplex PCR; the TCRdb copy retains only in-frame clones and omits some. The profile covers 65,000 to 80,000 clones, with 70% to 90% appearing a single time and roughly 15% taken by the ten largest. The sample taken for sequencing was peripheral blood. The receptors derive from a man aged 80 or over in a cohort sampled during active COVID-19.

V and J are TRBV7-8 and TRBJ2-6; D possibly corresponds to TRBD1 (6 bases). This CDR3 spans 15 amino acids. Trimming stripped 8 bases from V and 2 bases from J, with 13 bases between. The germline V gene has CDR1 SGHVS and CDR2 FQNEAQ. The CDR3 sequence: CASRDHRAGANVLTF. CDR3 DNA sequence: TGTGCCAGCCGTGACCACAGGGCTGGGGCCAACGTCCTGACTTTC.

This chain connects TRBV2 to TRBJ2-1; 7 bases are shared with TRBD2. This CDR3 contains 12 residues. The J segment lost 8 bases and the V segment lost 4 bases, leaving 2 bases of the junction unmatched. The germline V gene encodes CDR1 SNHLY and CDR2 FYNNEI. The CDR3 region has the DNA TGTGCCAGCAGTGGACTAGCCGATGAGCAGTTCTTC. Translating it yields CASSGLADEQFF.

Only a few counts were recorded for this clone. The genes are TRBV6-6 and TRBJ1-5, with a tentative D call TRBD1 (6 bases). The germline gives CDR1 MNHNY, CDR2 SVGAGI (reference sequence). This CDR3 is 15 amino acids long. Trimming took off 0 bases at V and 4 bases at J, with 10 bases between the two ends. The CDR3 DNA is TGTGCCAGCAGTTACTCGAGACAGGAGAATCAGCCCCAGCATTTT. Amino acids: CASSYSRQENQPQHF.

The CDR3, as DNA: TGTGCCAGCAGCTTGGGACAGGGGACCAACTATGGCTACACCTTC. This codes for CASSLGQGTNYGYTF. This chain joins TRBV7-8 and TRBJ1-2; 10 nucleotides align to TRBD1. CDR3 length equals 15 residues. V dropped 3 bases and J dropped 2; count of bases not matched to a gene: 3. CDR1 is SGHVS, CDR2 FQNEAQ, per germline.

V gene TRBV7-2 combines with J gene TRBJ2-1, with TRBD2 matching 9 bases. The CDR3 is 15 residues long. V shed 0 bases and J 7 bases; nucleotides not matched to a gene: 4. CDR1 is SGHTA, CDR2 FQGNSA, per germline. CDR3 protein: CASSLALAGYNEQFF. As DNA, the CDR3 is TGTGCCAGCAGCTTAGCCCTAGCGGGGTATAATGAGCAGTTCTTC.

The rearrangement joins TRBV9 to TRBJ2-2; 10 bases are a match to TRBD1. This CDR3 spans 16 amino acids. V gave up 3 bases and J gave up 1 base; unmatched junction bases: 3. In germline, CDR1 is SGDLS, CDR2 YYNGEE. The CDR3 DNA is TGTGCCAGCAGCGCCCGGACAGGGGGGAACACCGGGGAGCTGTTTTTT. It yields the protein CASSARTGGNTGELFF.

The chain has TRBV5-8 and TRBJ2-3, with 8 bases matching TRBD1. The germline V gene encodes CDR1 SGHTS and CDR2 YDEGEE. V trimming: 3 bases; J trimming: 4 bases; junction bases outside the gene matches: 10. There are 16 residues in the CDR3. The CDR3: CASSSRQGYGSDTQYF. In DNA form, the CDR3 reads TGTGCCAGCAGCTCTCGACAGGGGTACGGATCAGATACGCAGTATTTT.

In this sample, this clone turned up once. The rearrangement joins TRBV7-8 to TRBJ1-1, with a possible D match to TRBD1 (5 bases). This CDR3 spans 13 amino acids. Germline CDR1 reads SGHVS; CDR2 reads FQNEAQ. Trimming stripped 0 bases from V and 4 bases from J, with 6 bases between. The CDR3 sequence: CASSLAGVTEAFF. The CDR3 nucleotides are TGTGCCAGCAGCTTAGCAGGGGTCACTGAAGCTTTCTTT.

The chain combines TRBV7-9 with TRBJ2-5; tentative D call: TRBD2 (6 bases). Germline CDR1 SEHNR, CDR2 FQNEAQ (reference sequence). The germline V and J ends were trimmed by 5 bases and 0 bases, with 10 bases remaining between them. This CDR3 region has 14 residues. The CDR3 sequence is CASSLGLNQETQYF. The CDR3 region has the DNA TGTGCCAGCAGCCTCGGACTAAACCAAGAGACCCAGTACTTC.

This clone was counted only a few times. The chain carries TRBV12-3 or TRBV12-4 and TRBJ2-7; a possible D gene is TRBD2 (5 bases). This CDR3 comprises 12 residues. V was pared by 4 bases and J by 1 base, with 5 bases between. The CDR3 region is CASSSGSYEQYF. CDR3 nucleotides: TGTGCCAGCAGTTCGGGGTCCTACGAGCAGTACTTC.

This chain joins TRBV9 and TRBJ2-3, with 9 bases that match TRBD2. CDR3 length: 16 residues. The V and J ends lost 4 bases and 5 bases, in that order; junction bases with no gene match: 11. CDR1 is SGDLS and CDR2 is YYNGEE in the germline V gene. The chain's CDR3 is CASSTRDSGGGDTQYF. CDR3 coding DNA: TGTGCCAGCAGCACCCGGGATAGCGGGGGTGGAGATACGCAGTATTTT. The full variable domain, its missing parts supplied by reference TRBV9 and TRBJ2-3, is DSGVTQTPKHLITATGQRVTLRCSPRSGDLSVYWYQQSLDQGLQFLIQYYNGEERAKGNILERFSAQQFPDLHSELNLSSLELGDSALYFCASSTRDSGGGDTQYFGPGTRLTVL.

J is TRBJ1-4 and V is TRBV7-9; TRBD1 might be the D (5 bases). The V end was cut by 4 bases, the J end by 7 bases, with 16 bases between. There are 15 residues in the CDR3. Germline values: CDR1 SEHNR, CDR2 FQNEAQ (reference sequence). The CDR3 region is CASSSLSGGTEKLFF. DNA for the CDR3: TGTGCCAGCAGCTCCCTTTCGGGAGGGACTGAAAAACTGTTTTTT.

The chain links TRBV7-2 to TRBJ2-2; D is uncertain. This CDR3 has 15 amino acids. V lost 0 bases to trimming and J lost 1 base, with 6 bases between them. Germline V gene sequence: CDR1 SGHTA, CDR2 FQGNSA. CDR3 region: CASSLASENTGELFF. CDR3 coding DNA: TGTGCCAGCAGCTTAGCCTCAGAGAACACCGGGGAGCTGTTTTTT. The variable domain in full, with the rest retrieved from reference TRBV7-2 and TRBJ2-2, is GAGVSQSPSNKVTEKGKDVELRCDPISGHTALYWYRQSLGQGLEFLIYFQGNSAPDKSGLPSDRFSAERTGGSVSTLTIQRTQQEDSAVYLCASSLASENTGELFFGEGSRLTVL.

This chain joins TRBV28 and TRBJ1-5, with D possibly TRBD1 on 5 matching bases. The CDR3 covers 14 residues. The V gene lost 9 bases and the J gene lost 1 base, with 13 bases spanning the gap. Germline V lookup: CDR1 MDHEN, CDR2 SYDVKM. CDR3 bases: TGTGCCAGTGGGGGACTGAGGAGCAATCAGCCCCAGCATTTT. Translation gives CASGGLRSNQPQHF.

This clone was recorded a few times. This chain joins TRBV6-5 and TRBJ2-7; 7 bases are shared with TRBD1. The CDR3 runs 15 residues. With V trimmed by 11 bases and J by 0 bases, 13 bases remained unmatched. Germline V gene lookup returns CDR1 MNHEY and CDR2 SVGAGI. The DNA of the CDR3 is TGTGCCGCGGGCAGGGGGAGAGCAAGCTCCTACGAGCAGTACTTC. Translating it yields CAAGRGRASSYEQYF.

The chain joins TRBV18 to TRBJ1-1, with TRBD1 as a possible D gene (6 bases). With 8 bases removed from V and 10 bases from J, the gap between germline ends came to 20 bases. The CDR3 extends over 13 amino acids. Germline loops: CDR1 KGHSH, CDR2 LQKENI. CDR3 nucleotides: TGTGCCAGCGCATCTACAGGGTCCGCGGTAGCTTTCTTT. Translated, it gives CASASTGSAVAFF.

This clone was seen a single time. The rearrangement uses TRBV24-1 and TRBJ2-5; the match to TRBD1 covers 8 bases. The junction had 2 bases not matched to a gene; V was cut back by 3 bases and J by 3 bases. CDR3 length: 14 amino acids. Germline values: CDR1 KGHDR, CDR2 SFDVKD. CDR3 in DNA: TGTGCCACCAGTGATCCGACAGGGGAAGAGACCCAGTACTTC. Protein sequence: CATSDPTGEETQYF.

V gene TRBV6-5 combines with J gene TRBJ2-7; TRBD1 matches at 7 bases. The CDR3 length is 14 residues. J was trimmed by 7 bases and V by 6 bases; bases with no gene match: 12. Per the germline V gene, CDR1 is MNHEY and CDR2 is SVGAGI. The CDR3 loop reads CASSPGTAFLEQYF. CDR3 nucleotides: TGTGCCAGCAGCCCCGGGACAGCGTTCTTGGAGCAGTACTTC.

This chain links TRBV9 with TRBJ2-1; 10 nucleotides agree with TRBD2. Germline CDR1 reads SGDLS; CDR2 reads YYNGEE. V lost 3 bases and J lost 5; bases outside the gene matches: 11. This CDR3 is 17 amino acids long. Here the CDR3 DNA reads TGTGCCAGCAGCGCCCCTCGTAGCGGGGGGTTCGACAATGAGCAGTTCTTC. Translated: CASSAPRSGGFDNEQFF.

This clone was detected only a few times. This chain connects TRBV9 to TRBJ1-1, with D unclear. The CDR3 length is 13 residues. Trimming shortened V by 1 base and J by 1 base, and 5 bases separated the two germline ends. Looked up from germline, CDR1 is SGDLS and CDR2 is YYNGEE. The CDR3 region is CASSVNGNTEAFF. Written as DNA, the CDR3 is TGTGCCAGCAGCGTAAACGGGAACACTGAAGCTTTCTTT.

CDR3 DNA sequence: TGTGCCAGCAGCGCCGGGACTATTCCCTACGAGCAGTACTTC. Protein product: CASSAGTIPYEQYF. The genes are TRBV5-6 and TRBJ2-7, with 7 bases fitting TRBD2. CDR1 and CDR2 (germline): SGHDT, YYEEEE. This CDR3 is 14 amino acids long. The V and J ends lost 4 bases and 2 bases, in that order; junction bases with no gene match: 6.